The 15 T cell receptor beta chains below all came from one sample that was sequenced in a study of T cell responses to AZD1222 COVID-19 vaccine. Clones were sequenced by immunoSEQ multiplex PCR, and TCRdb holds only the in-frame ones, with some missing. The sample lists about 190,000 clones, 87% occurring once. Here the sequenced sample was peripheral blood, taken on day 0 of MenACWY control vaccination. The receptors stem from an adult in good health.

This chain connects TRBV9 to TRBJ1-6; a weak D match, TRBD1 (6 bases). CDR3 length equals 14 residues. Trimming took off 3 bases at V and 9 bases at J, with 13 bases between the two ends. Germline CDR1 is SGDLS and CDR2 is YYNGEE. CDR3 region: CASSGTGMSSPLHF. The CDR3 coding sequence is TGTGCCAGCAGCGGAACAGGGATGAGTTCACCCCTCCACTTT.

The rearrangement uses TRBV7-3 and TRBJ2-7, with 7 bases lining up with TRBD1. Germline values: CDR1 SGHTA, CDR2 FQGTGA. This CDR3 region has 15 residues. V lost 5 bases and J lost 3; bases outside the gene matches: 10. The CDR3 DNA follows: TGTGCCAGCAGCCAACGGGACAGAGGATTCTACGAGCAGTACTTC. Protein product: CASSQRDRGFYEQYF.

This chain links TRBV4-3 with TRBJ1-1; D is possibly TRBD1 (6 bases). Germline CDR1 reads LGHNA; CDR2 reads YSLEER. Trimming took off 4 bases at V and 2 bases at J, with 11 bases between the two ends. The CDR3 is made up of 14 amino acids. CDR3 amino acids: CASSLTGINTEAFF. Here the CDR3 DNA reads TGCGCCAGCAGCCTCACAGGGATAAACACTGAAGCTTTCTTT.

The rearrangement uses TRBV27 and TRBJ2-5; TRBD2 is a possible D gene (6 bases). V was pared by 6 bases and J by 3 bases, with 11 bases between. Germline lookup yields CDR1 MNHEY and CDR2 SMNVEV (reference sequence). The CDR3 has 13 residues. The CDR3 DNA is TGTGCCAGCAGCTATAGCGGAGAAGAGACCCAGTACTTC. Its protein is CASSYSGEETQYF.

The chain uses TRBV5-1 and TRBJ2-5, with TRBD1 identical over 10 bases. This CDR3 contains 17 residues. In germline, CDR1 is SGHRS, CDR2 YFSETQ. V lost 0 bases to trimming and J lost 4 bases; unmatched junction nucleotides: 9. The CDR3 DNA reads TGCGCCAGCAGCTTGGCGACAGGGGGCTCCCAACGAGAGACCCAGTACTTC. It is translated as CASSLATGGSQRETQYF.

The DNA of the CDR3 is TGTGCCAGCAGCGTATCTGGCGGCGAGCAGTACTTC. Encoded protein: CASSVSGGEQYF. The chain combines TRBV9 with TRBJ2-7; D uncertain. Deletions cut 1 base from V and 6 bases from J, with 8 bases between. The CDR3 covers 12 residues. Germline loops: CDR1 SGDLS, CDR2 YYNGEE. Using reference TRBV9 and TRBJ2-7 for the parts outside the CDR3, the full variable domain is DSGVTQTPKHLITATGQRVTLRCSPRSGDLSVYWYQQSLDQGLQFLIQYYNGEERAKGNILERFSAQQFPDLHSELNLSSLELGDSALYFCASSVSGGEQYFGPGTRLTVT.

The V gene is TRBV15, the J gene TRBJ2-3; no clear D. The CDR3 has 15 amino acids. Germline loops: CDR1 LNHNV, CDR2 YYDKDF (reference sequence). Trimming left V 4 bases short and J 4 bases short, with 15 bases between. CDR3 DNA sequence: TGTGCCACCAGCATCGGCCCGGGTCTGGCAGATACGCAGTATTTT. It encodes CATSIGPGLADTQYF.

V gene TRBV18 combines with J gene TRBJ1-5, with a possible D match to TRBD1 (5 bases). Germline V lookup: CDR1 KGHSH, CDR2 LQKENI. Trimming took 6 bases from V and 2 from J, leaving 11 bases between them. The CDR3 has 14 amino acids. The CDR3 is CASSLLTGNQPQHF. The CDR3, as DNA: TGTGCCAGCTCTCTGCTGACAGGCAATCAGCCCCAGCATTTT. Looking up the rest from reference TRBV18 and TRBJ1-5 gives the full variable domain: NAGVMQNPRHLVRRRGQEARLRCSPMKGHSHVYWYRQLPEEGLKFMVYLQKENIIDESGMPKERFSAEFPKEGPSILRIQQVVRGDSAAYFCASSLLTGNQPQHFGDGTRLSIL.

This clone was counted a single time. The chain carries TRBV13 and TRBJ2-7; 7 bases line up with TRBD1. This CDR3 is built from 14 residues. With 3 bases clipped from V and 0 bases from J, the junction kept 2 bases outside the gene matches. Germline lookup yields CDR1 PRHDT and CDR2 FYEKMQ (reference sequence). For the CDR3, the DNA is TGTGCCAGCAGCTTCCGGGACAGCTCCTACGAGCAGTACTTC. Its translation: CASSFRDSSYEQYF.

The chain carries TRBV6-1 and TRBJ1-6; perhaps TRBD1 as D (6 bases). Trimming left V 3 bases short and J 7 bases short, with 10 bases between. The CDR3 length is 14 residues. Germline CDR1 MNHNS, CDR2 SASEGT. This chain's CDR3 is CASSDRQGNSPLHF. CDR3 DNA sequence: TGTGCCAGCAGTGATAGGCAGGGGAATTCACCCCTCCACTTT.

This rearrangement joins TRBV6-2 or TRBV6-3 to TRBJ2-7; no definite D call. Trimming stripped 3 bases from V and 3 bases from J, with 9 bases between. The CDR3 extends over 13 amino acids. CDR1 and CDR2 (germline): MNHEY, SVGEGT. CDR3 sequence (DNA): TGTGCCAGCAGTTATTTTCCGGGCTACGAGCAGTACTTC. This sequence encodes CASSYFPGYEQYF.

The chain carries TRBV2 and TRBJ2-7; 7 bases align to TRBD2. CDR1 and CDR2 (germline): SNHLY, FYNNEI. The CDR3 is made up of 14 amino acids. V lost 7 bases, J lost 3 bases, and 9 bases stayed unmatched. The CDR3 loop is CASTRRGSIYEQYF. The CDR3 bases are TGTGCCAGCACTCGACGCGGGAGCATCTACGAGCAGTACTTC. Based on the CDR3 plus reference TRBV2 and TRBJ2-7, the full variable domain is EPEVTQTPSHQVTQMGQEVILRCVPISNHLYFYWYRQILGQKVEFLVSFYNNEISEKSEIFDDQFSVERPDGSNFTLKIRSTKLEDSAMYFCASTRRGSIYEQYFGPGTRLTVT.

The chain employs TRBV7-2 and TRBJ1-5; D uncertain. Germline V gene data show CDR1 as SGHTA and CDR2 as FQGNSA. The CDR3 consists of 13 residues. V lost 5 bases and J lost 5, with 10 bases in between. The CDR3 loop is CASSPRLDQPQHF. For the CDR3, the DNA is TGTGCCAGCAGCCCGAGGCTCGATCAGCCCCAGCATTTT.

The chain combines TRBV19 with TRBJ1-2; no definite D call. Germline CDR1 is LNHDA and CDR2 is SQIVND (reference sequence). V gave up 0 bases and J gave up 14 bases, with 19 bases separating them. This CDR3 spans 14 amino acids. The CDR3 coding sequence is TGTGCCAGTAGTATAGATCTGGAGACCCCCCGTGGGACCTTC. Translating gives CASSIDLETPRGTF.

This clone was detected a few times. The V call is TRBV6-6, the J call TRBJ1-5, with D unclear. The CDR3 runs 13 residues. Germline V gene lookup returns CDR1 MNHNY and CDR2 SVGAGI (reference sequence). The germline V and J ends were trimmed by 5 bases and 4 bases, with 9 bases remaining between them. The CDR3 DNA reads as TGTGCCAGCAGTCGATCTGAAAATCAGCCCCAGCATTTT. It translates to CASSRSENQPQHF.